The clone carrying this T cell receptor beta chain was recorded once. Its specificity is not known. This entry belongs to a study of tumor-infiltrating lymphocytes in primary liver carcinoma. Study overall: Surgical resection served as treatment for the primary liver carcinoma of these patients. Study-wide results and limits: It was in tumors, not blood, that the top-250-clone fraction was significantly higher (p = 0.039).

Synthesis of TCR beta cDNA was carried out from approximately 470 ng total RNA with a constant-region primer. For TCR beta, libraries were produced by three nested multiplex PCR rounds using slightly modified ARM-PCR. TRBV1-TRBV30 forward primers and a C-beta reverse primer were used in the first two PCR rounds, which each ran for about 10 cycles. TCRdb re-derived calls from the multiplex PCR reads in MiXCR, one entry per CDR3 protein. This table holds 300,000 to 400,000 distinct CDR3 sequences, over 55% found once. Blood RNA came from unsorted whole blood; germline DNA was also extracted. V lost 0 bases and J lost 3, with 16 bases in between. This CDR3 region has 16 residues. Germline-derived CDR1 and CDR2 are SGHRS and YFSETQ.

The V call is TRBV5-1, the J call TRBJ2-7; D is possibly TRBD2 (5 bases). Sequenced input: peripheral blood. The TCR sequence derives from a man aged 35 to 55 with primary liver carcinoma and hepatitis B virus infection. This CDR3 reads CASSLGLRAVGYEQYF. The CDR3 bases are TGCGCCAGCAGCTTGGGTTTGAGGGCAGTTGGCTACGAGCAGTACTTC. Drawing the rest from reference TRBV5-1 and TRBJ2-7, the complete variable domain is KAGVTQTPRYLIKTRGQQVTLSCSPISGHRSVSWYQQTPGQGLQFLFEYFSETQRNKGNFPGRFSGRQFSNSRSEMNVSTLELGDSALYLCASSLGLRAVGYEQYFGPGTRLTVT.